Presented here are 13 T cell receptor beta chains from one specimen sequenced in a study of beta chain features in type 1 diabetes. Study results and limitations: Among patients with Type 1 diabetes, TCRB CDR3s were moderately but significantly shorter in every one of the four CD4+ subsets.

For these TCRs, the target antigens are not known. Sequencing targeted expressed TCRB transcripts, as all isolated RNA had been reverse transcribed. Here immunoSEQ multiplex PCR was the method, and the copy in TCRdb shows in-frame clones only, minus some. The sample records over 25,000 clones, 50% to 65% being singletons. Material: Tregs from blood. The receptors derive from a woman between 18 and 29 years old with type 1 diabetes.

This chain uses TRBV5-1 with TRBJ1-2; TRBD1 might be the D (5 bases). The V end lost 6 bases, the J end lost 2 bases, and 11 bases lay between the germline ends. Germline lookup yields CDR1 SGHRS and CDR2 YFSETQ. This CDR3 has 13 residues. In nucleotides, the CDR3 is TGCGCCAGCACCGAGGACAACAACTATGGCTACACCTTC. Protein product: CASTEDNNYGYTF.

In this sample, this clone turned up a few times. The chain couples TRBV5-4 to TRBJ1-1; D is undetermined. This CDR3 is built from 14 residues. CDR1 is SGHNT and CDR2 is YYREEE in the germline V gene (reference sequence). The germline V and J ends were trimmed by 4 bases and 6 bases, with 16 bases remaining between them. CDR3 coding DNA: TGTGCCAGCAGCACCCAATTAGAGTCCGCTGAAGCTTTCTTT. Amino acid sequence: CASSTQLESAEAFF.

CDR3 sequence (DNA): TGTGCCAGCAGCTTCCCTCCCCAAGAGACCCAGTACTTC. Translating it yields CASSFPPQETQYF. V usage is TRBV7-2 and J usage is TRBJ2-5; D unclear. Germline V gene data show CDR1 as SGHTA and CDR2 as FQGNSA. The CDR3 totals 13 residues. V gave up 3 bases and J gave up 1 base, with 6 bases separating them.

This clone has more than one count but fewer than ten. The CDR3, as DNA: TGTGCCAGCAGCTTAAGAGACACAGGGGGCACGAACACCGGGGAGCTGTTTTTT. Residues: CASSLRDTGGTNTGELFF. This sequence joins TRBV7-3 and TRBJ2-2; 9 nucleotides match TRBD1. The V segment lost 1 base and the J segment 0 bases; nucleotides outside the gene matches: 6. Germline assignment: CDR1 SGHTA and CDR2 FQGTGA. The CDR3 loop spans 18 amino acids. The entire variable domain, with the rest obtained from reference TRBV7-3 and TRBJ2-2, is as follows: GAGVSQTPSNKVTEKGKYVELRCDPISGHTALYWYRQSLGQGPEFLIYFQGTGAADDSGLPNDRFFAVRPEGSVSTLKIQRTERGDSAVYLCASSLRDTGGTNTGELFFGEGSRLTVL.

J is TRBJ1-3 and V is TRBV29-1; 7 bases map to TRBD1. CDR1 and CDR2 (germline): SQVTM, ANQGSEA. V lost 6 bases to trimming and J lost 0 bases; unmatched junction nucleotides: 8. This CDR3 spans 15 amino acids. This CDR3 is CSVAVGQSSGNTIYF. CDR3 DNA: TGCAGCGTCGCGGTGGGACAGAGCTCTGGAAACACCATATATTTT.

The chain links TRBV5-4 to TRBJ2-1, with a tentative D call TRBD1 (7 bases). This CDR3 comprises 14 residues. The germline V and J ends were trimmed by 4 bases and 3 bases, with 11 bases remaining between them. The V gene's germline CDR1 is SGHNT and CDR2 YYREEE (reference sequence). As DNA, the CDR3 is TGTGCCAGCAGCGCGGGACAGTACTACAATGAGCAGTTCTTC. Encoded protein: CASSAGQYYNEQFF.

The chain is built from TRBV19 and TRBJ1-4, with no clear D. The V end lost 3 bases, the J end lost 8 bases, and 7 bases lay between the germline ends. Germline lookup yields CDR1 LNHDA and CDR2 SQIVND (reference sequence). The CDR3 extends over 12 amino acids. This chain's CDR3 is CASSIQNEKLFF. The DNA of the CDR3 is TGTGCCAGTAGTATCCAGAACGAAAAACTGTTTTTT.

The table lists this clone with a few counts. The chain combines TRBV2 with TRBJ2-7; no clear D. Trimming took off 3 bases at V and 4 bases at J, with 4 bases between the two ends. CDR1 SNHLY and CDR2 FYNNEI come from the germline V gene. This CDR3 has 11 residues. CDR3 coding DNA: TGTGCCAGCAGTGACAGGTACGAGCAGTACTTC. Its translation is CASSDRYEQYF.

The chain uses TRBV7-9 and TRBJ2-3; 9 bases agree with TRBD1. Germline CDR1 reads SEHNR; CDR2 reads FQNEAQ (reference sequence). CDR3 length: 15 amino acids. The V segment lost 5 bases and the J segment 4 bases; nucleotides outside the gene matches: 7. The CDR3, as DNA: TGTGCCAGCAGCCGGGGGACAGGGAGTGCAGATACGCAGTATTTT. Its protein is CASSRGTGSADTQYF.

This chain links TRBV18 with TRBJ1-2; 9 bases match TRBD1. Germline CDR1 reads KGHSH; CDR2 reads LQKENI. The CDR3 consists of 12 residues. Losses at the gene ends were 6 bases for V and 4 bases for J; bases not matched to a gene: 0. CDR3 sequence: CASSTGGYGYTF. The CDR3 DNA follows: TGTGCCAGCTCGACAGGGGGCTATGGCTACACCTTC.

The chain has TRBV19 and TRBJ2-1, with a weak D call TRBD1 (6 bases). V lost 8 bases, J lost 5 bases, and 13 bases lay in between. The germline V gene has CDR1 LNHDA and CDR2 SQIVND (reference sequence). The CDR3 contains 13 residues. CDR3 sequence (DNA): TGTGCCAGTGGGCGACAGGAGAACAATGAGCAGTTCTTC. It encodes CASGRQENNEQFF. Full variable domain (rest looked up from reference TRBV19 and TRBJ2-1): DGGITQSPKYLFRKEGQNVTLSCEQNLNHDAMYWYRQDPGQGLRLIYYSQIVNDFQKGDIAEGYSVSREKKESFPLTVTSAQKNPTAFYLCASGRQENNEQFFGPGTRLTVL.

J is TRBJ1-5 and V is TRBV27; no reliable D call. In germline, CDR1 is MNHEY, CDR2 SMNVEV (reference sequence). Trimming took 4 bases from V and 3 from J, leaving 10 bases between them. The CDR3 contains 14 residues. In DNA, the CDR3 is TGTGCCAGCAGTTCGAGGGAGAACAATCAGCCCCAGCATTTT. Its translation: CASSSRENNQPQHF.

This chain uses TRBV6-5 with TRBJ2-7, with 7 bases identical to TRBD2. There are 11 residues in the CDR3. Germline CDR1 and CDR2: MNHEY and SVGAGI. V was clipped by 6 bases and J by 7 bases; unmatched bases: 3. CDR3 DNA: TGTGCCAGCAGCTACGGGGGGGAGCAGTACTTC. Amino acid sequence: CASSYGGEQYF.